Each of the 20 T cell receptor beta chains below was sequenced from the same sample in a study of T cell responses to AZD1222 COVID-19 vaccine. TCRdb's copy holds only in-frame clones and misses some; the assay was immunoSEQ multiplex PCR. This table has about 94,000 clones, around 91% appearing once. The sample consisted of peripheral blood, taken on day 0 of AZD1222 vaccination. The receptors stem from an adult in good health.

The CDR3 region has the DNA TGTGCCAGCAGTTACTCGCCGGGTAACTATGGCTACACCTTC. Amino acid sequence: CASSYSPGNYGYTF. The chain uses TRBV6-6 and TRBJ1-2; no definite D call. With 0 bases removed from V and 1 base from J, the gap between germline ends came to 6 bases. This CDR3 has 14 residues. Looked up from germline, CDR1 is MNHNY and CDR2 is SVGAGI (reference sequence).

The chain is built from TRBV23-1 and TRBJ2-7; D is uncertain. TRBV23-1 qualifies as an ORF whose function is uncertain. The CDR3 runs 14 residues. V was shortened by 0 bases and J by 0 bases, with 6 bases between the two germline ends. The CDR3 region is CASSQSDTSYEQYF. In DNA, the CDR3 is TGCGCCAGCAGTCAATCTGACACCTCCTACGAGCAGTACTTC.

The CDR3 coding sequence is TGTGCCAGCAGCGTAGCGGGCGGCCACTATGGCTACACCTTC. Translating gives CASSVAGGHYGYTF. This rearrangement joins TRBV9 to TRBJ1-2; D gene uncertain. Germline V lookup: CDR1 SGDLS, CDR2 YYNGEE. CDR3 length: 14 amino acids. V was pared by 0 bases and J by 3 bases, with 9 bases between.

The CDR3 DNA follows: TGTGCCAGCAGCTCCCCCGCTGACAGGGGCTACGAGCAGTACTTC. Protein: CASSSPADRGYEQYF. The J gene is TRBJ2-7, the V gene TRBV7-2; 8 bases line up with TRBD1. This CDR3 is 15 amino acids long. Germline assignment: CDR1 SGHTA and CDR2 FQGNSA. After removal of 4 bases from V and 3 bases from J, the junction contained 8 bases not matched to a gene.

The chain employs TRBV7-2 and TRBJ2-4; possibly TRBD1 for D (6 bases). Between the trimmed V and J ends, which lost 1 base and 0 bases, there was a span of 10 bases. The CDR3 spans 16 residues. In germline, CDR1 is SGHTA, CDR2 FQGNSA. The CDR3 loop reads CASSLGQVLAKNIQYF. Written as DNA, the CDR3 is TGTGCCAGCAGCTTAGGACAGGTCCTAGCCAAAAACATTCAGTACTTC. Full variable domain (remainder filled in from reference TRBV7-2 and TRBJ2-4): GAGVSQSPSNKVTEKGKDVELRCDPISGHTALYWYRQSLGQGLEFLIYFQGNSAPDKSGLPSDRFSAERTGGSVSTLTIQRTQQEDSAVYLCASSLGQVLAKNIQYFGAGTRLSVL.

The chain carries TRBV7-2 and TRBJ1-2; D may be TRBD1 (5 bases). Germline assignment: CDR1 SGHTA and CDR2 FQGNSA. The V end lost 1 base, the J end lost 6 bases, and 9 bases lay between the germline ends. The CDR3 length is 13 residues. This CDR3 reads CASSLGQFDGYTF. In DNA form, the CDR3 reads TGTGCCAGCAGCTTAGGACAGTTTGATGGCTACACCTTC.

This chain links TRBV13 with TRBJ2-7; 10 positions agree with TRBD1. Trimming took 1 base from V and 0 from J; bases not matched to a gene: 6. This CDR3 comprises 17 residues. In germline, CDR1 is PRHDT, CDR2 FYEKMQ (reference sequence). The CDR3 DNA is TGTGCCAGCAGCTTAGCCGGACAGGGGGGTTACTCCTACGAGCAGTACTTC. This codes for CASSLAGQGGYSYEQYF.

The V gene is TRBV19, the J gene TRBJ1-1; D is unclear. The germline V gene has CDR1 LNHDA and CDR2 SQIVND (reference sequence). V lost 1 base and J 0 bases, leaving 3 bases between the germline ends. The CDR3 spans 13 residues. The CDR3: CASSIGVNTEAFF. In DNA, the CDR3 is TGTGCCAGTAGTATAGGTGTGAACACTGAAGCTTTCTTT.

V and J are TRBV19 and TRBJ2-2; TRBD1 matches 7 bases. The V gene end was trimmed by 6 bases and the J gene end by 9 bases; junction bases not matched to a gene: 7. Germline CDR1 LNHDA, CDR2 SQIVND (reference sequence). This CDR3 comprises 13 residues. The CDR3: CASREGGRRELFF. In DNA, the CDR3 is TGTGCCAGTAGAGAAGGGGGCCGCCGGGAGCTGTTTTTT.

V is TRBV5-1 and J is TRBJ1-2, with 7 bases aligning to TRBD1. This CDR3 comprises 16 residues. From germline, CDR1 is SGHRS and CDR2 YFSETQ. The V gene end was trimmed by 2 bases and the J gene end by 4 bases; junction bases not matched to a gene: 11. The CDR3 spells CASSLGQASSVYGYTF. CDR3 DNA: TGCGCCAGCAGCTTAGGACAGGCGTCTTCTGTCTATGGCTACACCTTC.

J is TRBJ2-1 and V is TRBV11-2; D unresolved. The CDR3 is 15 residues long. Germline-derived CDR1 and CDR2 are SGHAT and FQNNGV. V lost 5 bases, J lost 6 bases, and 17 bases lay in between. CDR3 DNA: TGTGCCAGCAGCCTGGTGGGTGGCGTAGGCAATGAGCAGTTCTTC. Its protein is CASSLVGGVGNEQFF.

The CDR3 region has the DNA TGCGCCAGCAGCCGACAGGGCGGCAACACTGAAGCTTTCTTT. It specifies CASSRQGGNTEAFF. The chain recombines TRBV5-1 with TRBJ1-1; 7 nucleotides line up with TRBD1. The CDR3 runs to 14 residues. Germline trimming cut 4 bases from V and 2 bases from J; bases unmatched to any gene: 5. Germline V CDR1 and CDR2: SGHRS, YFSETQ.

In its sample, this clone was seen a few times. The CDR3: CSASSIGGTSPLHF. CDR3 in DNA: TGCAGTGCTAGTTCTATTGGGGGGACCTCACCCCTCCACTTT. The gene calls are TRBV20-1 and TRBJ1-6; D perhaps matches TRBD1 (5 bases). This CDR3 has 14 amino acids. Looked up from germline, CDR1 is DFQATT and CDR2 is SNEGSKA (reference sequence). V was clipped by 3 bases and J by 10 bases, with 16 bases between them.

The chain carries TRBV10-3 and TRBJ2-5, with D maybe TRBD1 (7 bases). With 7 bases removed from V and 4 bases from J, the gap between germline ends came to 13 bases. In germline, CDR1 is ENHRY, CDR2 SYGVKD. The CDR3 spans 13 residues. The CDR3 region has the DNA TGTGCCATCAACAACCAGGGGGGAGAGACCCAGTACTTC. The encoded protein is CAINNQGGETQYF.

J is TRBJ1-1 and V is TRBV9; D uncertain. CDR1 is SGDLS and CDR2 is YYNGEE in the germline V gene. V shed 0 bases and J shed 0 bases, with 9 bases lying between them. The CDR3 totals 15 residues. The CDR3: CASSVEGFMNTEAFF. CDR3 DNA: TGTGCCAGCAGCGTAGAAGGGTTCATGAACACTGAAGCTTTCTTT.

This chain uses TRBV2 with TRBJ1-1; 9 bases agree with TRBD1. The CDR3 runs to 14 residues. Germline assignment: CDR1 SNHLY and CDR2 FYNNEI. V shed 7 bases, J shed 4 bases, and the junction held 7 bases outside the gene matches. The chain's CDR3 is CASTKTGGGTEAFF. CDR3 nucleotide sequence: TGTGCCAGCACCAAGACAGGGGGAGGCACTGAAGCTTTCTTT.

The chain recombines TRBV4-2 with TRBJ2-3; D possibly corresponds to TRBD2 (5 bases). Per germline, CDR1 LGHNA and CDR2 YNFKEQ. CDR3 length equals 15 residues. The germline V and J ends were trimmed by 4 bases and 6 bases, with 17 bases remaining between them. In DNA form, the CDR3 reads TGTGCCAGCAGCCCATTAGCCTCGGACTGGGATACGCAGTATTTT. It encodes CASSPLASDWDTQYF.

The chain employs TRBV19 and TRBJ2-7; 15 bases agree with TRBD2. V lost 5 bases, J lost 2 bases, and 10 bases stayed unmatched. The CDR3 is 18 amino acids. CDR1 and CDR2 (germline): LNHDA, SQIVND (reference sequence). CDR3 bases: TGTGCCAGTAGTCCCCGGAGGACTAGCGGGGGGGGTACCTACGAGCAGTACTTC. It codes for CASSPRRTSGGGTYEQYF.

The chain has TRBV3-1 (or the pseudogene TRBV3-2) and TRBJ2-3; D is unresolved. This CDR3 region has 13 residues. Trimming cost V 5 bases and J 5 bases, with 11 bases left between them. The germline V gene encodes CDR1 LGHDT and CDR2 YNNKEL (reference sequence). CDR3 nucleotides: TGTGCCAGCAGCGGAAGTGCGCGAGATACGCAGTATTTT. This gives the protein CASSGSARDTQYF.

V is TRBV7-2 and J is TRBJ1-4; D might be TRBD1 (6 bases). V was cut by 7 bases and J by 7 bases, with 19 bases left in between. Looked up from germline, CDR1 is SGHTA and CDR2 is FQGNSA. CDR3 size: 15 residues. The CDR3 loop reads CASTQTGTKGEKLFF. The CDR3 DNA sequence: TGTGCCAGCACCCAAACCGGGACAAAGGGTGAAAAACTGTTTTTT.